This is a list of T cell receptor beta chains from one sample in a study of post-analysis software for immune sequencing data. TCRdb reprocessed the PCR reads with MiXCR, giving one entry per CDR3 protein. The data show about 770,000 distinct CDR3 sequences, with about 43% seen just once and around 4.7% held by the top ten. The sample taken for sequencing was blood. All receptors come from a girl under 18 with multiple sclerosis. CDR3s include the opening cysteine and the closing phenylalanine or tryptophan. The order of the fields is D gene, J gene, clone size, V gene, CDR3 DNA, CDR3 protein. D genes are given only for firm matches. Clone size appears in some rows only: once, few, many, or a class for an expanded clone.

.	TRBJ2-6	.	TRBV7-9	TGTGCCAGCAGCTTAGTTCCGGGAAGGTCTGGGGCCAACGTCCTGACTTTC	CASSLVPGRSGANVLTF
.	TRBJ2-3	.	TRBV12-3/TRBV12-4	TGTGCCAGCAGCTTGGGGCGGGCGTGCACAGATACGCAGTATTTT	CASSLGRACTDTQYF
TRBD2	TRBJ2-5	few	TRBV5-1	TGCGCCAGCAGCCCCCTCGGGGGAGCAGCGCGGGAGCAGTACTTC	CASSPLGGAAREQYF
.	TRBJ1-4	.	TRBV5-1	TGCGCCAGCAGCTTGGGGCCGGGGGCGTCTAATGAAAAACTGTTTTTT	CASSLGPGASNEKLFF
.	TRBJ2-5	few	TRBV25-1	TGTGCCAGCAGTGAATATTTTAGAGGGATGGAGGAGACCCAGTACTTC	CASSEYFRGMEETQYF
TRBD1	TRBJ1-2	few	TRBV28	TGTGCCAGCACAGGGACAGGTCGGTATGGCTACACCTTC	CASTGTGRYGYTF
.	TRBJ1-1	.	TRBV6-1	TGTGCCAGCAAGGAGTTTTCGGGCACTGAAGCTTTCTTT	CASKEFSGTEAFF
.	TRBJ2-5	few	TRBV6-6	TGTGCCAGCAGTTACAGGGGCCCCCCGGAGACCCAGTACTTC	CASSYRGPPETQYF
.	TRBJ2-1	few	TRBV6-2/TRBV6-3	TGTGCCAGCGTGTTGGACTCCTACAATGAGCAGTTCTTC	CASVLDSYNEQFF
.	TRBJ2-3	few	TRBV6-5	TGTGCCAGCAGTTACTCGTCCCTCGAGGATACGCAGTATTTT	CASSYSSLEDTQYF
TRBD1	TRBJ1-1	few	TRBV28	TGTGCCAGCAGTTTGATAGGACAGGGGAAATCTGAAGCTTTCTTT	CASSLIGQGKSEAFF
.	TRBJ1-5	few	TRBV30	TGTGCCTGGAGTGTCGGCAGCAATCAGCCCCAGCATTTT	CAWSVGSNQPQHF
.	TRBJ1-6	few	TRBV9	TGTGCCAGTAGCGTAGAGGCACAACATAATTCACCCCTCCACTTT	CASSVEAQHNSPLHF
.	TRBJ2-1	.	TRBV5-6	TGTGCCAGCAGTTATGACAGCTCCCGATACAATGAGCAGTTCTTC	CASSYDSSRYNEQFF
.	TRBJ2-7	few	TRBV12-3/TRBV12-4	TGTGCCAGCAGTTCCCCGGGGTCGGGGGCCTACGAGCAGTACTTC	CASSSPGSGAYEQYF
.	TRBJ2-7	.	TRBV3-1	TGTGCCAGCAGCCAAGATCTGGGGAAATCCTCCTACGAGCAGTACTTC	CASSQDLGKSSYEQYF
TRBD1	TRBJ1-1	.	TRBV20-1	TGCAGTGCTAGCACACAGGGGCCAGAGGGTGAAGCTTTCTTT	CSASTQGPEGEAFF
TRBD2	TRBJ2-1	.	TRBV12-3/TRBV12-4	TGTGCCAGCAGCAGAAGGGGACTAGCGGTCTTCAATGAGCAGTTCTTC	CASSRRGLAVFNEQFF
TRBD1	TRBJ1-6	.	TRBV10-3	TGTGCCATCAGTATCGACAGGGTCAATTCACCCCTCCACTTT	CAISIDRVNSPLHF
.	TRBJ1-2	.	TRBV27	TGTGCCAGCAGTCCCAAGGGGTCTGGCTACACCTTC	CASSPKGSGYTF
.	TRBJ1-2	.	TRBV20-1	TGCAGTGCTAGAGTGGCTTGGCAGGCGGTTGTCTATGGCTACACCTTC	CSARVAWQAVVYGYTF
TRBD2	TRBJ2-5	few	TRBV6-2/TRBV6-3	TGTGCCAGCAGCCTTACTTATACTAGCGTGGAGACCCAGTACTTC	CASSLTYTSVETQYF
TRBD1	TRBJ2-1	few	TRBV12-3/TRBV12-4	TGTGCCAGCAGTCCGGGACAGAGCCTCTCCTACAATGAGCAGTTCTTC	CASSPGQSLSYNEQFF
TRBD2	TRBJ2-5	few	TRBV12-3/TRBV12-4	TGTGCCAGCAGTCTAAGGGCGGGAGATGGGTTGGAGACCCAGTACTTC	CASSLRAGDGLETQYF
.	TRBJ2-1	once	TRBV4-2	TGTGCCAGCAGCCAGGGGTCCGCTGGGGATGAGCAGTTCTTC	CASSQGSAGDEQFF
TRBD2	TRBJ2-1	.	TRBV6-2/TRBV6-3	TGTGCCAGCACCGTAGGGACTAGCGGCTTCTTTTCCTACAATGAGCAGTTCTTC	CASTVGTSGFFSYNEQFF
TRBD2	TRBJ2-7	.	TRBV12-3/TRBV12-4	TGTGCCAGCAGCATAACGGGACTAATCGGGACCTACGAGCAGTACTTC	CASSITGLIGTYEQYF
TRBD2	TRBJ2-7	.	TRBV20-1	TGCAGTGCCGCGGTCCCTAGCGGGAGCTCCTACGAGCAGTACTTC	CSAAVPSGSSYEQYF
TRBD1	TRBJ2-7	.	TRBV7-9	TGTGCCAGCAGCTTAGAGGGGACAGGGGTAGCCTACGAGCAGTACTTC	CASSLEGTGVAYEQYF
.	TRBJ2-7	.	TRBV27	TGTGCCAGCAGTTTCGGTCCGGGGTACGAGCAGTACTTC	CASSFGPGYEQYF
.	TRBJ2-2	.	TRBV12-3/TRBV12-4	TGTGCCAGCAGTATACTAGAAACCGGGGAGCTGTTTTTT	CASSILETGELFF
.	TRBJ1-5	.	TRBV7-9	TGTGCCAGCTCCTCGCCGGGGAATCAGCCCCAGCATTTT	CASSSPGNQPQHF
.	TRBJ2-1	.	TRBV7-9	TGTGCCAGCAGCCCTTCGACTAGATCAACCAATGAGCAGTTCTTC	CASSPSTRSTNEQFF
.	TRBJ2-3	.	TRBV28	TGTGCCAGCACGCCCCTGAGGACCACAGATACGCAGTATTTT	CASTPLRTTDTQYF
.	TRBJ2-3	.	TRBV9	TGTGCCAGCAGCGCCTCCAGACAGGGCACAGATACGCAGTATTTT	CASSASRQGTDTQYF
.	TRBJ1-1	few	TRBV29-1	TGCAGCGTTGAAGACCCTGAAGCTTTCTTT	CSVEDPEAFF
.	TRBJ2-7	few	TRBV6-1	TGTGCCAGCTTAACGGGAACCTACGAGCAGTACTTC	CASLTGTYEQYF
TRBD2	TRBJ2-2	once	TRBV12-3/TRBV12-4	TGTGCCAGCAGTCCCCCGGGACTAGTATACACCGGGGAGCTGTTTTTT	CASSPPGLVYTGELFF
TRBD2	TRBJ2-1	few	TRBV4-1	TGCGCCAGCAGCCTATGGAACGTCGAGCGGGAGGCACGTCGGAGCTCCTACAATGAGCAGTTCTTC	CASSLWNVEREARRSSYNEQFF
TRBD1	TRBJ2-7	.	TRBV30	TGTGCCTGGAGTAGACAGGGGGCGGGCGAGCAGTACTTC	CAWSRQGAGEQYF
TRBD2	TRBJ2-7	few	TRBV7-6	TGTGCCAGCAGCTTAGCCTCGGGAGCGGGGGACTACGAGCAGTACTTC	CASSLASGAGDYEQYF
TRBD1	TRBJ1-2	.	TRBV12-3/TRBV12-4	TGTGCCAGCAGTTTCACAGGGGCAGGCTACACCTTC	CASSFTGAGYTF
.	TRBJ2-7	.	TRBV20-1	TGCAGTGCTAGTTTGACAGCGGCCGCGGAGCAGTACTTC	CSASLTAAAEQYF
.	TRBJ2-5	few	TRBV10-3	TGTGCCATCAGTGGACAGGGAGGAGAGACCCAGTACTTC	CAISGQGGETQYF
.	TRBJ1-1	.	TRBV20-1	TGCAGTGCTCCCTCCTTTGTCGTCATGAACACTGAAGCTTTCTTT	CSAPSFVVMNTEAFF
TRBD1	TRBJ2-3	few	TRBV28	TGTGCCAGCAGCTCATACACAGGGGTTACAGATACGCAGTATTTT	CASSSYTGVTDTQYF
TRBD1	TRBJ1-2	.	TRBV12-3/TRBV12-4	TGTGCCAGCAGTGGACAGGGGGCTGGGAACTATGGCTACACCTTC	CASSGQGAGNYGYTF
.	TRBJ1-4	.	TRBV19	TGTGCCAGTAGTATACTGGCGGAGGAAAAACTGTTTTTT	CASSILAEEKLFF
.	TRBJ2-7	.	TRBV29-1	TGCAGCGTTGCCAGCTCCTACGAGCAGTACTTC	CSVASSYEQYF
TRBD2	TRBJ2-7	.	TRBV28	TGTGCCAGCAGTTTAACTAGCGGGAGCACAATCTTATCCTACGAGCAGTACTTC	CASSLTSGSTILSYEQYF
TRBD1	TRBJ2-5	.	TRBV24-1	TGTGCCACCAGTGACACCCTGGGACAGCGGGAGACCCAGTACTTC	CATSDTLGQRETQYF